The clone carrying this TCR beta chain was seen once. The sample is drawn from a study of T cell responses to AZD1222 COVID-19 vaccine. Libraries were prepared by immunoSEQ multiplex PCR; TCRdb keeps only in-frame clonotypes and omits some of them. The sample lists more than 95,000 clones; more than 80% were seen once. This CDR3 contains 18 residues. CDR1 is KGHDR and CDR2 is SFDVKD in the germline V gene. The V end was cut by 7 bases, the J end by 2 bases, with 23 bases between. The sample was peripheral blood, taken on day 0 of AZD1222 vaccination. This TCR derives from an adult in good health. This sequence joins TRBV24-1 and TRBJ1-5, with D possibly TRBD1 on 5 matching bases. Here the CDR3 reads CATSSGRGILQGNQPQHF. CDR3 nucleotides: TGTGCCACCAGCTCAGGAAGGGGCATTCTCCAGGGCAATCAGCCCCAGCATTTT.